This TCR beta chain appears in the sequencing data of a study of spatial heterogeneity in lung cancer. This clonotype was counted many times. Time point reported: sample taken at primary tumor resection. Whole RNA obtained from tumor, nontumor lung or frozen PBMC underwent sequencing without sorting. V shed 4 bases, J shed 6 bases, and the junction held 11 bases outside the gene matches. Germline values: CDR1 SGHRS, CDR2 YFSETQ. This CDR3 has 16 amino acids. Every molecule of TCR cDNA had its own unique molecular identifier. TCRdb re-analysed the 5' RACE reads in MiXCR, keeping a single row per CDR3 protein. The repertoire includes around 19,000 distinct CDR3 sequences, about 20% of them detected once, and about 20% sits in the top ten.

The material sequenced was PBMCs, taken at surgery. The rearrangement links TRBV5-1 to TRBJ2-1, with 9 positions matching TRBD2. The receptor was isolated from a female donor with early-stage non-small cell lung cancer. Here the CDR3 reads CASSLVNRLAANEQFF. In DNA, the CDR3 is TGCGCCAGCAGCCTCGTCAACCGACTAGCGGCCAATGAGCAGTTCTTC. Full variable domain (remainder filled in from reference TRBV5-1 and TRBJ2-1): KAGVTQTPRYLIKTRGQQVTLSCSPISGHRSVSWYQQTPGQGLQFLFEYFSETQRNKGNFPGRFSGRQFSNSRSEMNVSTLELGDSALYLCASSLVNRLAANEQFFGPGTRLTVL.